This entry describes one T cell receptor beta chain. This may be a read error, as it is one base from a much larger clone. This entry is derived from a study of tumor and adjacent non-tumor tissue in lung cancer. This sample's RNA came from whole unsorted tissue. More than 3 cm separated this lung sample from the edge of the tumor. Donors were chemotherapy-naive, newly diagnosed lung cancer surgical patients in China, August–late 2014. A modified ARM-PCR protocol with three rounds of nested PCR amplified TCRbeta. TCRdb re-called the multiplex PCR reads with MiXCR, one entry per CDR3 protein. The repertoire has about 90,000 distinct CDR3 sequences, more than 75% of them found once; the top ten carry about a fifth. Sequencing was performed on distant non-tumor lung tissue. This sequence was found in a woman between 45 and 60 years old with non-small cell lung cancer.

CDR3 protein: CASSPAQGLAEAFF. DNA for the CDR3: TGTGCCAGCAGCCCAGCACAGGGTCTGGCTGAAGCTTTCTTT. The chain carries TRBV7-9 and TRBJ1-1; tentatively, D is TRBD1 (6 bases). This CDR3 is built from 14 residues. Deletions cut 5 bases from V and 6 bases from J, with 16 bases between. Germline values: CDR1 SEHNR, CDR2 FQNEAQ (reference sequence).